This entry is about one TCR beta chain. Its antigen is currently unknown. This entry is derived from a study of T cell responses to AZD1222 COVID-19 vaccine. Notes on the study in general: Unmutated variant regions are reportedly the target of nearly half of TCRs that are spike-specific. The repertoires were collected only after the peak T cell response. White British people made up most donors, females outnumbered males, and clonal diversity was possibly underestimated.

Germline values: CDR1 MDHEN, CDR2 SYDVKM. V was pared by 4 bases and J by 8 bases, with 8 bases of the junction left unmatched. The CDR3 runs to 15 residues. The data were produced by immunoSEQ multiplex PCR, yet TCRdb's version contains in-frame clones alone and is incomplete. This table holds 77,000 or so clones, around 90% found once. Analyses pooled second doses at about 4 or about 12 weeks. The chain couples TRBV28 to TRBJ1-1, with 12 bases that match TRBD1. This clonotype was sampled from an adult who received the AZD1222 COVID-19 vaccine. The specimen was peripheral blood, collected 28 days after the second AZD1222 dose. CDR3 nucleotides: TGTGCCAGCAGTTCCTCCGGGACAGGGGGCGGAGAAGCTTTCTTT. As protein: CASSSSGTGGGEAFF.